These 18 T cell receptor beta chains were all obtained from the same sample, sequenced in a study of CD8 T cells in Susac syndrome. The authors reverse transcribed about 0.5 to 1 ug RNA with random hexamers. One entry per CDR3 protein, called by TCRdb with MiXCR from the immunoSEQ multiplex PCR reads. The repertoire holds a few hundred thousand distinct CDR3 sequences, with approximately 85% as singletons. The sequencing input was CD8+ T cells from PBMCs. The receptor source for this set is a human donor with multiple sclerosis.

This clonotype was recorded only once. The chain couples TRBV27 to TRBJ2-3; no firm D call. V gave up 1 base and J gave up 2 bases, with 4 bases separating them. CDR3 size: 13 residues. Germline V lookup: CDR1 MNHEY, CDR2 SMNVEV (reference sequence). The CDR3 nucleotides read TGTGCCAGCAGTTTATGGCCCACAGATACGCAGTATTTT. This codes for CASSLWPTDTQYF.

The chain is built from TRBV29-1 and TRBJ2-1, with TRBD2 matching over 7 bases. The CDR3 extends over 14 amino acids. With V trimmed by 2 bases and J by 0 bases, 1 base remained unmatched. Germline loops: CDR1 SQVTM, CDR2 ANQGSEA. The DNA for the CDR3 is TGCAGCGTTGAAATAGCGGGCTCCTACAATGAGCAGTTCTTC. It encodes CSVEIAGSYNEQFF.

The chain recombines TRBV10-3 with TRBJ2-2; possibly TRBD1 or TRBD2 for D (5 bases each). Germline CDR1 reads ENHRY; CDR2 reads SYGVKD. The CDR3 is made up of 15 amino acids. Trimming stripped 2 bases from V and 4 bases from J, with 11 bases between. Written as DNA, the CDR3 is TGTGCCATCAGTGAGCCCCGGGACGTCACCGGGGAGCTGTTTTTT. Translating it yields CAISEPRDVTGELFF.

The V call is TRBV6-1, the J call TRBJ2-2; 10 nucleotides line up with TRBD1. The germline CDR1 and CDR2 sequences are MNHNS and SASEGT. With V trimmed by 6 bases and J by 4 bases, 11 bases remained unmatched. The CDR3 covers 17 residues. CDR3 sequence: CASSPGTGEVGTGELFF. The CDR3 nucleotides read TGTGCCAGCAGCCCCGGGACAGGGGAAGTTGGCACCGGGGAGCTGTTTTTT.

The CDR3 here is CSAKGAGNYGYTF. The CDR3 bases are TGCAGTGCTAAGGGGGCGGGGAACTATGGCTACACCTTC. The V call is TRBV20-1, the J call TRBJ1-2; 7 nucleotides align to TRBD1. V was clipped by 4 bases and J by 2 bases; unmatched bases: 4. Germline V gene data show CDR1 as DFQATT and CDR2 as SNEGSKA (reference sequence). CDR3 size: 13 residues.

The J gene is TRBJ1-2, the V gene TRBV19, with D unclear. The CDR3 sequence is 13 residues long. Germline V gene sequence: CDR1 LNHDA, CDR2 SQIVND (reference sequence). V lost 6 bases, J lost 0 bases, and 8 bases lay in between. CDR3 bases: TGTGCCAGTAGCACAGACTCTAACTATGGCTACACCTTC. This encodes CASSTDSNYGYTF.

The rearrangement uses TRBV7-9 and TRBJ2-7, with TRBD1 identical over 10 bases. The trim removed 3 bases at V and 7 bases at J, leaving 18 bases unmatched. This CDR3 has 18 residues. The germline CDR1 and CDR2 sequences are SEHNR and FQNEAQ (reference sequence). The CDR3 region has the DNA TGTGCCAGCAGCTTTCAAAACCCCGCCGAGGACAGGGGGTGGGAGCAGTACTTC. The encoded protein is CASSFQNPAEDRGWEQYF.

This CDR3 reads CASSSPTENTEAFF. The CDR3, as DNA: TGTGCCAGCAGCTCACCCACAGAGAACACTGAAGCTTTCTTT. The chain recombines TRBV13 with TRBJ1-1, with D unresolved. Trimming removed 4 bases from V and 1 base from J, with 10 bases in between. The CDR3 length is 14 residues. CDR1 PRHDT and CDR2 FYEKMQ come from the germline V gene (reference sequence). Filled out from reference TRBV13 and TRBJ1-1, the complete variable domain reads AAGVIQSPRHLIKEKRETATLKCYPIPRHDTVYWYQQGPGQDPQFLISFYEKMQSDKGSIPDRFSAQQFSDYHSELNMSSLELGDSALYFCASSSPTENTEAFFGQGTRLTVV.

The chain employs TRBV19 and TRBJ1-1, with 8 bases matching TRBD1. CDR1 is LNHDA, CDR2 SQIVND, per germline (reference sequence). CDR3 length: 14 residues. The V and J ends lost 7 bases and 1 base, in that order; junction bases with no gene match: 5. CDR3 in DNA: TGTGCCAGTACATCTGGGACAGGGAACACTGAAGCTTTCTTT. Protein product: CASTSGTGNTEAFF.

The CDR3 region is CASSLGKNSNQPQHF. CDR3 DNA sequence: TGTGCCAGCAGCTTAGGAAAGAATAGCAATCAGCCCCAGCATTTT. This chain connects TRBV11-2 to TRBJ1-5; D not resolved. This CDR3 has 15 amino acids. Germline-derived CDR1 and CDR2 are SGHAT and FQNNGV. V dropped 1 base and J dropped 0 bases, with 7 bases sitting between them.

CDR3 sequence (DNA): TGCGCCAGCAGCCAGGTCAGCTGGACTAGCGGGAGGAACACAGATACGCAGTATTTT. This encodes CASSQVSWTSGRNTDTQYF. This sequence joins TRBV4-3 and TRBJ2-3, with 14 bases fitting TRBD2. This CDR3 spans 19 amino acids. V lost 3 bases, J lost 2 bases, and 10 bases stayed unmatched. Germline V CDR1 and CDR2: LGHNA, YSLEER.

The chain has TRBV29-1 and TRBJ2-2; 9 nucleotides agree with TRBD2. The CDR3 contains 13 residues. The V and J ends lost 3 bases and 4 bases, in that order; junction bases with no gene match: 0. Germline V CDR1 and CDR2: SQVTM, ANQGSEA. The CDR3 sequence is CSVETSGTGELFF. CDR3 sequence (DNA): TGCAGCGTTGAGACTAGCGGCACCGGGGAGCTGTTTTTT.

The rearrangement joins TRBV4-3 to TRBJ2-2; unclear D gene. This CDR3 has 13 residues. Germline V lookup: CDR1 LGHNA, CDR2 YSLEER. V lost 4 bases to trimming and J lost 7 bases, with 10 bases between them. The CDR3 coding sequence is TGCGCCAGCAGCCTCGGTGAGGTCGGGGAGCTGTTTTTT. It yields the protein CASSLGEVGELFF.

The genes are TRBV14 and TRBJ1-1, with a possible D match to TRBD1 (5 bases). Looked up from germline, CDR1 is SGHDN and CDR2 is FVKESK. The CDR3 has 14 residues. Trimming shortened V by 3 bases and J by 4 bases, and 12 bases separated the two germline ends. The CDR3 sequence is CASSQRGWGTEAFF. CDR3 DNA: TGTGCCAGCAGCCAGAGGGGCTGGGGCACTGAAGCTTTCTTT.

V and J are TRBV6-5 and TRBJ2-1; D not certain. Germline V lookup: CDR1 MNHEY, CDR2 SVGAGI. The CDR3 runs to 15 residues. Trimming stripped 0 bases from V and 7 bases from J, with 13 bases between. This chain's CDR3 is CASSYSAASLNEQFF. Written as DNA, the CDR3 is TGTGCCAGCAGTTACTCGGCGGCCTCGTTGAATGAGCAGTTCTTC.

The rearrangement joins TRBV2 to TRBJ2-7; 11 nucleotides match TRBD2. This CDR3 is 18 amino acids long. CDR1 SNHLY and CDR2 FYNNEI come from the germline V gene. The V gene end was trimmed by 5 bases and the J gene end by 0 bases; junction bases not matched to a gene: 12. The CDR3 DNA is TGTGCCAGCAGTTCCGGGACTAGCGGACTTTCACCCTCCTACGAGCAGTACTTC. Its protein is CASSSGTSGLSPSYEQYF.

J is TRBJ2-1 and V is TRBV6-2 or TRBV6-3; 7 bases match TRBD1. Germline CDR1 is MNHEY and CDR2 is SVGEGT. V lost 0 bases to trimming and J lost 5 bases; unmatched junction nucleotides: 10. CDR3 length equals 17 residues. This CDR3 reads CASSYSQQDRPNNEQFF. The CDR3 bases are TGTGCCAGCAGTTACTCGCAGCAGGACAGGCCTAACAATGAGCAGTTCTTC.

This clonotype turned up a few times. V is TRBV7-9 and J is TRBJ2-7; D possibly uses TRBD1 or TRBD2 (6 bases each). This CDR3 spans 14 amino acids. V was clipped by 8 bases and J by 2 bases, with 16 bases between them. CDR1 is SEHNR and CDR2 is FQNEAQ in the germline V gene (reference sequence). This CDR3 is CASDFGGGTYEQYF. DNA for the CDR3: TGTGCCAGCGATTTCGGGGGCGGAACCTACGAGCAGTACTTC. The variable domain in full, completed from reference TRBV7-9 and TRBJ2-7, reads DTGVSQNPRHKITKRGQNVTFRCDPISEHNRLYWYRQTLGQGPEFLTYFQNEAQLEKSRLLSDRFSAERPKGSFSTLEIQRTEQGDSAMYLCASDFGGGTYEQYFGPGTRLTVT.